The 9 T cell receptor beta chains below all came from one sample that was sequenced in a study of tumor-infiltrating lymphocytes in primary liver carcinoma. Germline DNA was also extracted, with blood RNA taken from unsorted whole blood. TCR beta cDNA was made from approximately 500 ng total RNA with a constant-region primer. Libraries of TCR beta came from three nested multiplex PCR rounds with slightly modified ARM-PCR. The first two PCR rounds, roughly 9 cycles each, used TRBV1-TRBV30 forward primers and a C-beta reverse primer. TCRdb ran MiXCR on the multiplex PCR reads and lists one entry per CDR3 protein. The table lists about 180,000 distinct CDR3 sequences, about 55% of them singletons. The specimen was peripheral blood. The receptors stem from a man aged 40-55 years with primary liver carcinoma and hepatitis B virus infection.

This clonotype has just a few counts. The chain's CDR3 is CASRETGTNIQYF. CDR3 DNA sequence: TGTGCCAGCAGAGAGACAGGGACGAACATTCAGTACTTC. The chain is built from TRBV6-1 and TRBJ2-4; 7 bases agree with TRBD1. V gave up 6 bases and J gave up 7 bases; unmatched junction bases: 6. The germline V gene encodes CDR1 MNHNS and CDR2 SASEGT. CDR3 length equals 13 residues.

This chain uses TRBV12-3 or TRBV12-4 with TRBJ2-1; D uncertain. V was cut by 6 bases and J by 5 bases, with 11 bases left in between. The CDR3 runs to 13 residues. CDR3: CASSIWPDNEQFF. The DNA of the CDR3 is TGTGCCAGCAGCATTTGGCCAGACAATGAGCAGTTCTTC.

Comment on this clonotype: With a much larger clone just one base away, this may be a read error. J is TRBJ2-5 and V is TRBV11-1, with 11 bases fitting TRBD2. Germline CDR1 reads SGHAT; CDR2 reads FQDESV (reference sequence). This CDR3 has 15 residues. With 4 bases clipped from V and 5 bases from J, the junction kept 6 bases outside the gene matches. The CDR3 sequence: CASSSLTSGTETQYF. DNA for the CDR3: TGTGCCAGCAGCTCCCTGACTAGCGGGACCGAGACCCAGTACTTC.

The genes are TRBV29-1 and TRBJ2-7; no clear D gene. Germline V lookup: CDR1 SQVTM, CDR2 ANQGSEA. There are 12 residues in the CDR3. V shed 6 bases and J shed 1 base, with 10 bases lying between them. This CDR3 is CSVSWSSYEQYF. The CDR3 DNA reads TGCAGCGTGTCCTGGAGTTCCTACGAGCAGTACTTC.

Comments on this clonotype: The junction and the germline gene differ at one end; a read error may be behind it. The chain joins TRBV4-2 to TRBJ1-5; maybe TRBD1 (5 bases). Per germline, CDR1 LGHNA and CDR2 YNFKEQ. The CDR3 loop spans 15 amino acids. For the CDR3, the DNA is TGTGCCAGCAACCAAGATTGGGGGAGCAATAAGCCCCAGCATTTT. Translated: CASNQDWGSNKPQHF.

This clonotype was detected many times. The V call is TRBV11-2, the J call TRBJ2-1, with D tentatively TRBD2 (5 bases). The CDR3 length is 14 residues. Looked up from germline, CDR1 is SGHAT and CDR2 is FQNNGV. V was trimmed by 2 bases and J by 9 bases, leaving 14 bases between them. CDR3 DNA: TGTGCCAGCAGCTTACTTTCCAGCGGTTTTGAGCAGTTCTTC. This translates into CASSLLSSGFEQFF.

The chain uses TRBV20-1 and TRBJ2-7; perhaps TRBD2 as D (6 bases). V lost 3 bases and J 5 bases, leaving 11 bases between the germline ends. The CDR3 loop spans 12 amino acids. In germline, CDR1 is DFQATT, CDR2 SNEGSKA (reference sequence). CDR3: CSASGSPHEQYF. Written as DNA, the CDR3 is TGCAGTGCTAGCGGGAGCCCCCACGAGCAGTACTTC.

This rearrangement joins TRBV6-5 to TRBJ2-7; no clear D gene. V dropped 5 bases and J dropped 6 bases, with 14 bases sitting between them. CDR1 and CDR2 from the germline V gene are MNHEY and SVGAGI. CDR3 length: 13 amino acids. This CDR3 is CASSPSRIREQYF. The CDR3 DNA sequence: TGTGCCAGCAGTCCCTCCAGGATACGCGAGCAGTACTTC.

Concerning this clonotype: A much larger clonotype is one base distant, so this may be a read error. The J gene is TRBJ2-1, the V gene TRBV29-1; TRBD2 agrees at 7 bases. CDR1 is SQVTM, CDR2 ANQGSEA, per germline. The CDR3 length is 15 residues. Losses at the gene ends were 6 bases for V and 0 bases for J; bases not matched to a gene: 8. The DNA of the CDR3 is TGCAGCGTCCCCAGTGGGGGGGACTCCTACAATGAGCAGTTCTTC. Its translation is CSVPSGGDSYNEQFF.